Below are 9 T cell receptor beta chains sequenced from a single sample in a study of monozygotic twins with inflammatory bowel disease. TCRdb re-analyzed the 5' RACE reads; it lists each CDR3 protein once, without DNA. This repertoire includes roughly 100,000 distinct CDR3 sequences. Sequencing input: blood. Every receptor here comes from a human donor with ulcerative colitis or Crohn's disease, or a healthy co-twin of an affected twin (not recorded which).

The V and J genes are TRBV15 and TRBJ2-3; lacking DNA, the TRBD2 call made by TCRdb goes unchecked. Germline V gene lookup returns CDR1 LNHNV and CDR2 YYDKDF (reference sequence). This CDR3 spans 15 amino acids. The CDR3 spells CATSGDFTLTDTQYF.

The rearrangement joins TRBV7-2 to TRBJ1-6; the TCRdb D gene call, TRBD1, has no DNA to confirm it. This CDR3 is 17 amino acids long. The germline V gene encodes CDR1 SGHTA and CDR2 FQGNSA. CDR3 loop: CASSTQITGTGGFPLHF. The full variable domain, with the rest looked up from reference TRBV7-2 and TRBJ1-6, is GAGVSQSPSNKVTEKGKDVELRCDPISGHTALYWYRQSLGQGLEFLIYFQGNSAPDKSGLPSDRFSAERTGGSVSTLTIQRTQQEDSAVYLCASSTQITGTGGFPLHFGNGTRLTVT.

The chain couples TRBV20-1 to TRBJ1-5; the D call of TRBD1 rests on TCRdb alone, since no DNA is present to check it. This CDR3 region has 13 residues. Germline assignment: CDR1 DFQATT and CDR2 SNEGSKA (reference sequence). CDR3: CSASYRVGQPQHF.

The chain couples TRBV28 to TRBJ2-7; the TRBD2 assignment by TCRdb is unverifiable without DNA. CDR1 MDHEN and CDR2 SYDVKM come from the germline V gene. The CDR3 consists of 14 residues. This CDR3 is CASRRNSGHYEQYF.

The chain combines TRBV7-8 with TRBJ2-2; TCRdb lists TRBD2, though no DNA is available to test this call. Germline assignment: CDR1 SGHVS and CDR2 FQNEAQ. The CDR3 loop spans 17 amino acids. This chain's CDR3 is CASSHPSGLIVAGELFF.

This rearrangement joins TRBV20-1 to TRBJ2-3. Looked up from germline, CDR1 is DFQATT and CDR2 is SNEGSKA (reference sequence). The CDR3 sequence is 14 residues long. The chain's CDR3 is CSARMASGPNTQYF.

V gene TRBV30 combines with J gene TRBJ1-2; the TRBD1 assignment by TCRdb is unverifiable without DNA. The CDR3 extends over 12 amino acids. In germline, CDR1 is GTSNPN, CDR2 SVGIG (reference sequence). The CDR3 sequence is CACSRTGNGYTF.

The gene calls are TRBV5-6 and TRBJ2-3. Germline-derived CDR1 and CDR2 are SGHDT and YYEEEE. The CDR3 length is 14 residues. The CDR3 reads CASSPRASTDTQYF.

The chain couples TRBV18 to TRBJ1-5; the TRBD1 assignment by TCRdb is unverifiable without DNA. This CDR3 comprises 16 residues. The V gene's germline CDR1 is KGHSH and CDR2 LQKENI. CDR3 residues: CASSGQDRLFGQPQHF.